This is a list of T cell receptor beta chains from one sample in a study of cytotoxic CD8 clonotypes in ibrutinib-treated CLL. Assay used: immunoSEQ multiplex PCR; TCRdb lists only in-frame clones, some missing. The sample consists of 150,000 to 250,000 clones, approximately 68% of them appearing once. Sample: PBMCs, taken after 24 months of ibrutinib treatment. All receptors come from a human donor with chronic lymphocytic leukemia. CDR3s include the opening cysteine and the closing phenylalanine or tryptophan. The D gene is left open where the match is weak. Only part of the rows carry a size: once, few, many, or a class if the clone is expanded.

v_call,clone_size,d_call,j_call,cdr3_aa,cdr3_nt
TRBV5-1,once,NA,TRBJ2-3,CASSLGAGAQYF,TGCGCCAGCAGCTTAGGGGCTGGTGCGCAGTATTTT
TRBV27,NA,NA,TRBJ1-2,CASSLSGLTNYGYTF,TGTGCCAGCAGTTTATCCGGACTGACGAACTATGGCTACACCTTC
TRBV18,NA,NA,TRBJ1-1,CASSSLGNTEAFF,TGTGCCAGCTCATCCCTAGGGAACACTGAAGCTTTCTTT
TRBV6-1,NA,NA,TRBJ2-3,CASSYEGTTDTQYF,TGTGCCAGCAGTTATGAGGGAACGACAGATACGCAGTATTTT
TRBV27,NA,NA,TRBJ1-4,CASSLHRVNEKLFF,TGTGCCAGCAGTTTACACAGGGTTAATGAAAAACTGTTTTTT
TRBV30,NA,NA,TRBJ2-5,CAWSVLSNWGETQYF,TGTGCCTGGAGTGTACTTTCTAATTGGGGCGAGACCCAGTACTTC
TRBV14,once,TRBD2,TRBJ2-7,CASSQTGTSGRPSSYEQYF,TGTGCCAGCAGCCAAACCGGGACTAGCGGGAGGCCGAGCTCCTACGAGCAGTACTTC
TRBV7-9,NA,TRBD2,TRBJ2-1,CASFGTSDYNEQFF,TGTGCCAGCTTCGGGACTAGCGACTACAATGAGCAGTTCTTC
TRBV9,NA,NA,TRBJ2-1,CASSVMGIKQFF,TGTGCCAGCAGCGTGATGGGGATCAAGCAGTTCTTC
TRBV9,NA,NA,TRBJ1-1,CASSLTENTEAFF,TGTGCCAGCAGCTTGACGGAGAACACTGAAGCTTTCTTT
TRBV9,NA,NA,TRBJ2-2,CASSVGLGNTGELFF,TGTGCCAGCAGCGTAGGGTTGGGGAACACCGGGGAGCTGTTTTTT
TRBV7-3,NA,TRBD2,TRBJ2-3,CASSQTSGSTDTQYF,TGTGCCAGCAGCCAGACTAGCGGGAGCACAGATACGCAGTATTTT
TRBV30,once,NA,TRBJ2-7,CAWTFGGEQYF,TGTGCCTGGACTTTCGGCGGAGAGCAGTACTTC
TRBV7-9,few,TRBD2,TRBJ2-7,CASSGVPGLAGEVPYEQYF,TGTGCCAGCAGCGGGGTTCCGGGACTAGCGGGAGAGGTACCCTACGAGCAGTACTTC
TRBV19,NA,NA,TRBJ2-3,CASSRTPAGSYTDTQYF,TGTGCCAGTAGTAGAACCCCCGCTGGGAGCTACACAGATACGCAGTATTTT
TRBV19,NA,TRBD2,TRBJ2-3,CASSSTSGRGDTQYF,TGTGCCAGTAGTTCGACTAGCGGGAGGGGGGATACGCAGTATTTT
TRBV7-9,NA,NA,TRBJ2-7,CASSLPLVGGPNEQYF,TGTGCCAGCAGCCTGCCCCTGGTCGGGGGCCCGAACGAGCAGTACTTC
TRBV5-1,NA,NA,TRBJ2-1,CASSLGQTLNEQFF,TGCGCCAGCAGCTTGGGACAGACACTAAATGAGCAGTTCTTC
TRBV15,NA,NA,TRBJ1-4,CATSRDFRGNEKLFF,TGTGCCACCAGCAGAGATTTTCGGGGTAATGAAAAACTGTTTTTT
TRBV11-2,NA,TRBD2,TRBJ2-1,CASSFRLAGRYNEQFF,TGTGCCAGCAGCTTTCGACTAGCGGGGCGTTACAATGAGCAGTTCTTC
TRBV7-9,NA,NA,TRBJ2-1,CASSLASGAYNEQFF,TGTGCCAGCAGCTTAGCCTCAGGGGCCTACAATGAGCAGTTCTTC
TRBV7-9,NA,TRBD2,TRBJ2-7,CASSPRLADYEQYF,TGTGCCAGCAGCCCCCGACTAGCGGATTACGAGCAGTACTTC
TRBV11-3,NA,NA,TRBJ2-7,CASSPGPPSSYEQYF,TGTGCCAGCAGCCCGGGACCGCCGAGCTCCTACGAGCAGTACTTC
TRBV5-1,NA,NA,TRBJ2-7,CASSLEGSQSVIF,TGCGCCAGCAGCTTGGAAGGTTCACAGAGCGTGATATTC
TRBV5-8,NA,TRBD1,TRBJ2-3,CASCLLDRDTDTQYF,TGTGCCAGCTGCCTTCTGGACAGGGACACAGATACGCAGTATTTT
TRBV9,once,NA,TRBJ2-1,CASSVGLPYNEQFF,TGTGCCAGCAGCGTAGGACTCCCTTACAATGAGCAGTTCTTC
TRBV30,NA,NA,TRBJ2-5,CAWSPSTYWGETQYF,TGTGCCTGGAGTCCGTCGACCTATTGGGGGGAGACCCAGTACTTC
TRBV11-2,NA,TRBD1,TRBJ2-1,CASSAPDRGPGEQFF,TGTGCCAGCAGCGCCCCGGACAGGGGGCCGGGTGAGCAGTTCTTC
TRBV5-1,NA,TRBD2,TRBJ2-1,CASSTGTSFYNEQFF,TGCGCCAGCAGCACCGGGACTAGCTTCTACAATGAGCAGTTCTTC
TRBV7-9,NA,NA,TRBJ2-2,CASSFTAGSGELFF,TGTGCCAGCAGCTTTACCGCTGGAAGCGGGGAGCTGTTTTTT
TRBV11-2,NA,TRBD1,TRBJ2-1,CASSRTTGSKAGNYNEQFF,TGTGCCAGCAGCAGAACGACAGGGAGTAAGGCCGGGAACTACAATGAGCAGTTCTTC
TRBV27,NA,TRBD2,TRBJ2-1,CASYKAGGLAAYNEQFF,TGTGCCAGCTACAAGGCCGGAGGACTAGCGGCATACAATGAGCAGTTCTTC
TRBV9,NA,NA,TRBJ2-1,CASSAAEYYNEQFF,TGTGCCAGCAGCGCAGCGGAATACTACAATGAGCAGTTCTTC
TRBV5-4,NA,NA,TRBJ2-1,CASSLASYNEQFF,TGTGCCAGCAGCTTGGCGTCCTACAATGAGCAGTTCTTC
TRBV5-5,NA,NA,TRBJ2-3,CASSLGGRTGYVRTDTQYF,TGTGCCAGCAGCTTGGGGGGGAGAACAGGGTACGTACGCACAGATACGCAGTATTTT
TRBV7-2,NA,TRBD2,TRBJ2-1,CASSFRLAEDEQFF,TGTGCCAGCAGCTTCCGACTAGCAGAGGATGAGCAGTTCTTC
TRBV4-3,few,TRBD2,TRBJ2-1,CASSPALPGLAGVFEQFF,TGCGCCAGCAGCCCCGCCCTACCGGGACTAGCGGGAGTTTTTGAGCAGTTCTTC